This T cell receptor beta chain was identified during a study of shared clonotypes between healthy human individuals. Clones were read by immunoSEQ multiplex PCR, and TCRdb kept only the in-frame ones, dropping some. The data contain more than 600,000 clones, 90% to 95% of them singletons. Trimming took off 0 bases at V and 2 bases at J, with 12 bases between the two ends. CDR1 and CDR2 (germline): SGHRS, YFSETQ. The CDR3 loop spans 15 amino acids. Naive CD8 populations comprised CD45RO-negative cells positively selected for CCR7, excluding terminally differentiated effector memory CD45RA+ cells. The chain links TRBV5-1 to TRBJ2-7; D possibly corresponds to TRBD1 (7 bases). The sequence derives from a man younger than 40 in good health. The sequencing input was naive CD8+ T cells sorted from blood. The CDR3 loop reads CASSLAGGGTYEQYF. The CDR3 nucleotides read TGCGCCAGCAGCTTGGCCGGAGGGGGCACCTACGAGCAGTACTTC.